The 11 T cell receptor beta chains below were found in one sample sequenced in a study of blood T cells in healthy people across ages. PCR was performed a second time for 7 to 11 cycles using a sample-barcoded 5' primer and a J-beta primer mix. TCRdb processed the 5' RACE reads anew with MiXCR; each CDR3 protein has one entry. Altogether approximately 670,000 distinct CDR3 sequences are present, around 38% being singletons, with the ten largest covering around 30%. Sequences were obtained from blood. These receptors all stem from an older man in good health.

This clonotype was observed a few times. This chain connects TRBV7-8 to TRBJ2-7, with TRBD1 matching 7 bases. The CDR3 extends over 12 amino acids. V dropped 3 bases and J dropped 5; count of bases not matched to a gene: 1. CDR1 and CDR2 (germline): SGHVS, FQNEAQ. Here the CDR3 DNA reads TGTGCCAGCAGCTTCGACAGGGACGAGCAGTACTTC. This gives the protein CASSFDRDEQYF.

The table lists this clonotype with a few counts. The chain recombines TRBV4-1 with TRBJ2-5; 7 positions agree with TRBD1. The CDR3 runs 13 residues. J was trimmed by 11 bases and V by 4 bases; bases with no gene match: 10. Germline V gene lookup returns CDR1 MGHRA and CDR2 YSYEKL. The CDR3 is CASSRLTGEEQYF. CDR3 DNA: TGCGCCAGCAGCCGTCTAACAGGGGAAGAGCAGTACTTC.

This clonotype was observed a handful of times. This chain joins TRBV4-3 and TRBJ2-1; the D is unclear. The CDR3 length is 16 residues. Trimming took off 0 bases at V and 1 base at J, with 10 bases between the two ends. Germline V gene data show CDR1 as LGHNA and CDR2 as YSLEER. CDR3 sequence: CASSQDQSGSYNEQFF. The CDR3 nucleotides are TGCGCCAGCAGCCAAGATCAGTCTGGTTCCTACAATGAGCAGTTCTTC.

This clonotype was counted ten times or more. The chain carries TRBV5-8 and TRBJ2-3; weak D call: TRBD2 (6 bases). Germline CDR1 is SGHTS and CDR2 is YDEGEE. V gave up 4 bases and J gave up 1 base, with 16 bases separating them. The CDR3 runs 16 residues. The CDR3 nucleotides are TGTGCCAGCAGCGTTAGACTAGTCGCGGGCACAGATACGCAGTATTTT. Amino acid sequence: CASSVRLVAGTDTQYF.

Here the CDR3 DNA reads TGTGCCAGCAGCTGGACTAGCGGGACATCCTACAATGAGCAGTTCTTC. This sequence encodes CASSWTSGTSYNEQFF. This sequence joins TRBV5-5 and TRBJ2-1; TRBD2 aligns across 12 bases. The CDR3 is 16 amino acids. Unmatched junction bases numbered 2, after V lost 3 bases and J lost 1 base. Looked up from germline, CDR1 is SGHKS and CDR2 is YYEKEE (reference sequence).

The sample holds a few counts of this clonotype. The chain has TRBV6-1 and TRBJ2-2; D unresolved. The germline V gene has CDR1 MNHNS and CDR2 SASEGT. The CDR3 runs 13 residues. Trimming cost V 2 bases and J 4 bases, with 5 bases left between them. The CDR3 region is CASSELGTGELFF. In nucleotides, the CDR3 is TGTGCCAGCAGTGAACTCGGCACCGGGGAGCTGTTTTTT.

In this sample, this clonotype turned up a few times. V gene TRBV29-1 combines with J gene TRBJ2-5; 7 nucleotides align to TRBD2. V lost 5 bases, J lost 11 bases, and 14 bases stayed unmatched. This CDR3 is built from 13 residues. The germline V gene has CDR1 SQVTM and CDR2 ANQGSEA. The CDR3 coding sequence is TGCAGCGTTCAGGCGGGAGTTAACAATGAGCAGTACTTC. As protein: CSVQAGVNNEQYF.

The chain uses TRBV18 and TRBJ2-7; 7 positions agree with TRBD1. CDR1 is KGHSH, CDR2 LQKENI, per germline. V was pared by 0 bases and J by 0 bases, with 5 bases of the junction left unmatched. The CDR3 consists of 16 residues. The CDR3 bases are TGTGCCAGCTCACCACCCGACAGGGTCGACTCCTACGAGCAGTACTTC. It specifies CASSPPDRVDSYEQYF.

The V call is TRBV9, the J call TRBJ2-7, with 7 positions matching TRBD1. Trimming took 3 bases from V and 6 from J; bases not matched to a gene: 6. The germline V gene has CDR1 SGDLS and CDR2 YYNGEE. The CDR3 spans 13 residues. The DNA for the CDR3 is TGTGCCAGCAGCGCCGAGGGGGCATTCGAGCAGTACTTC. This sequence encodes CASSAEGAFEQYF.

The rearrangement uses TRBV7-2 and TRBJ1-1, with 8 positions matching TRBD1. Germline V gene data show CDR1 as SGHTA and CDR2 as FQGNSA. V trimming: 10 bases; J trimming: 1 base; junction bases outside the gene matches: 5. The CDR3 contains 13 residues. CDR3: CATRQGANTEAFF. The CDR3 DNA is TGTGCCACCCGCCAGGGGGCGAACACTGAAGCTTTCTTT.

This clonotype was counted once. This rearrangement joins TRBV6-2 or TRBV6-3 to TRBJ2-2; D is ambiguous. CDR3 length: 18 amino acids. CDR1 MNHEY and CDR2 SVGEGT come from the germline V gene. The V and J ends lost 2 bases and 2 bases respectively, with 18 bases between them. CDR3 in DNA: TGTGCCAGCAGTTACGGGCAGAATATCCCTTTAAACACCGGGGAGCTGTTTTTT. Its protein is CASSYGQNIPLNTGELFF.